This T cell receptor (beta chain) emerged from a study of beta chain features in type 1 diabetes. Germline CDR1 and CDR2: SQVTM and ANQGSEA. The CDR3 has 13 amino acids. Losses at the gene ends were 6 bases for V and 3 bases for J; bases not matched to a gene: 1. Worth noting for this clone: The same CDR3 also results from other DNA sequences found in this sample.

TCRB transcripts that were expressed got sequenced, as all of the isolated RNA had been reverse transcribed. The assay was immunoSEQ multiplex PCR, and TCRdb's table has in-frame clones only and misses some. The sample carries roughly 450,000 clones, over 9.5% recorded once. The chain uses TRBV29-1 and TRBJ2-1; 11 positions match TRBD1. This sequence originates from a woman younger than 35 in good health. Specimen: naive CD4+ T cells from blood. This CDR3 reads CSVDRGLYNEQFF. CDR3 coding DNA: TGCAGCGTGGACAGGGGGCTCTACAATGAGCAGTTCTTC.